This TCR beta chain was observed in a study of neurological immune-mediated disorders. The CDR3 is 14 amino acids. V gave up 9 bases and J gave up 2 bases; unmatched junction bases: 5. The cDNA was generated through 5'RACE incorporating 10-nucleotide random UMIs. TCRdb reprocessed the 5' RACE reads with MiXCR, giving one entry per CDR3 protein. The sample yields some 120,000 distinct CDR3 sequences, approximately 3.2% seen once. The table lists this clonotype with many counts. V gene TRBV12-3 or TRBV12-4 combines with J gene TRBJ1-3, with 9 bases that match TRBD1. The sequencing sample was made of PBMCs. The source of this sequence is a woman aged 25 to 39 with multiple sclerosis. CDR3 bases: TGTGCCAGTAGGGACAGGGTGACTGGAAACACCATATATTTT. It encodes CASRDRVTGNTIYF.